The 27 T cell receptor beta chains below come from one sample, sequenced in a study of blood T cell repertoires in COVID-19. TCRdb's table, derived via immunoSEQ multiplex PCR, lists solely in-frame clones and lacks some. The data hold approximately 170,000 clones, with more than 75% observed a single time. Sequenced sample: peripheral blood. All receptors come from a man aged 50 or older who had recovered from COVID-19.

The chain links TRBV5-5 to TRBJ2-1, with 8 bases lining up with TRBD2. V lost 0 bases, J lost 6 bases, and 5 bases stayed unmatched. CDR3 length equals 15 residues. The germline CDR1 and CDR2 sequences are SGHKS and YYEKEE (reference sequence). The CDR3: CASSLVVGTSNEQFF. DNA for the CDR3: TGTGCCAGCAGCTTGGTCGTTGGGACTAGCAATGAGCAGTTCTTC.

The V call is TRBV6-2 or TRBV6-3, the J call TRBJ2-1, with 8 bases matching TRBD2. The CDR3 is made up of 17 amino acids. Germline CDR1 is MNHEY and CDR2 is SVGEGT. V gave up 0 bases and J gave up 8 bases; unmatched junction bases: 12. The CDR3 reads CASSYSLAVPPGDEQFF. CDR3 nucleotides: TGTGCCAGCAGTTACTCACTAGCGGTACCCCCGGGGGATGAGCAGTTCTTC.

The chain links TRBV5-1 to TRBJ2-6; 7 positions match TRBD1. Germline CDR1 is SGHRS and CDR2 is YFSETQ. Losses at the gene ends were 0 bases for V and 4 bases for J; bases not matched to a gene: 7. There are 17 residues in the CDR3. CDR3 in amino acids: CASSLDRGASGANVLTF. CDR3 DNA sequence: TGCGCCAGCAGCTTGGACAGGGGAGCATCCGGGGCCAACGTCCTGACTTTC.

V and J are TRBV3-1 (or the pseudogene TRBV3-2) and TRBJ2-5, with 9 bases aligning to TRBD1. Germline CDR1 reads LGHDT; CDR2 reads YNNKEL (reference sequence). CDR3 length: 15 amino acids. V lost 1 base, J lost 5 bases, and 5 bases stayed unmatched. The CDR3 DNA reads as TGTGCCAGCAGCCAAGGACAGGGGGGGAAGGAGACCCAGTACTTC. Its translation: CASSQGQGGKETQYF.

The chain couples TRBV18 to TRBJ2-3; possibly TRBD2 for D (5 bases). CDR1 KGHSH and CDR2 LQKENI come from the germline V gene. CDR3 length: 14 amino acids. The ends were cut back, 6 bases at V and 6 bases at J, with 16 bases in the middle. The CDR3 DNA sequence: TGTGCCAGCTCGACGGACTCAGCAGCGGATACGCAGTATTTT. Amino acid sequence: CASSTDSAADTQYF.

This clone came up once. The chain recombines TRBV10-2 with TRBJ2-5; no clear D. The CDR3 loop spans 14 amino acids. Trimming took off 0 bases at V and 2 bases at J, with 7 bases between the two ends. The germline CDR1 and CDR2 sequences are WSHSY and SAAADI. Here the CDR3 reads CASSESAVQETQYF. CDR3 nucleotides: TGCGCCAGCAGTGAGTCTGCGGTTCAAGAGACCCAGTACTTC.

This chain connects TRBV5-4 to TRBJ1-1; D remains ambiguous. The CDR3 extends over 14 amino acids. The ends were cut back, 3 bases at V and 1 base at J, with 10 bases in the middle. The V gene's germline CDR1 is SGHNT and CDR2 YYREEE (reference sequence). The CDR3 region is CASSSLGRNTEAFF. DNA for the CDR3: TGTGCCAGCAGCTCTCTTGGCCGGAACACTGAAGCTTTCTTT.

The rearrangement uses TRBV24-1 and TRBJ2-3; no reliable D call. The length of the CDR3 is 17 residues. Germline values: CDR1 KGHDR, CDR2 SFDVKD. Trimming shortened V by 4 bases and J by 2 bases, and 18 bases separated the two germline ends. The CDR3 coding sequence is TGTGCCACCAGTGAGCAGGCCCCCAGCTGCCCCACAGATACGCAGTATTTT. The encoded protein is CATSEQAPSCPTDTQYF.

The chain combines TRBV3-1 (or the pseudogene TRBV3-2) with TRBJ1-1; a possible D gene is TRBD1 (6 bases). The V gene's germline CDR1 is LGHDT and CDR2 YNNKEL (reference sequence). The CDR3 totals 11 residues. Between the trimmed V and J ends, which lost 7 bases and 8 bases, there was a span of 11 bases. DNA for the CDR3: TGTGCCAGCACGGACACAGGGGAAGCTTTCTTT. This codes for CASTDTGEAFF.

This clone was counted a single time. The chain carries TRBV5-1 and TRBJ2-7; D perhaps matches TRBD2 (6 bases). This CDR3 has 15 residues. CDR1 SGHRS and CDR2 YFSETQ come from the germline V gene. V was pared by 4 bases and J by 1 base, with 15 bases between. CDR3: CASSERRGTSYEQYF. The CDR3 nucleotides read TGCGCCAGCAGCGAAAGACGGGGGACTTCCTACGAGCAGTACTTC.

This chain uses TRBV9 with TRBJ2-3; D may be TRBD2 (5 bases). With 0 bases removed from V and 0 bases from J, the gap between germline ends came to 11 bases. Germline V gives CDR1 SGDLS, CDR2 YYNGEE. The CDR3 spans 16 residues. The CDR3 region has the DNA TGTGCCAGCAGCGTAGGAAGGGAGTACAGCACAGATACGCAGTATTTT. It specifies CASSVGREYSTDTQYF.

The V gene is TRBV24-1, the J gene TRBJ2-1; TRBD1 agrees at 9 bases. The J segment lost 5 bases and the V segment lost 3 bases, leaving 7 bases of the junction unmatched. In germline, CDR1 is KGHDR, CDR2 SFDVKD. The CDR3 extends over 16 amino acids. CDR3: CATSDNGQGSHNEQFF. CDR3 bases: TGTGCCACCAGTGATAACGGACAGGGGAGCCACAATGAGCAGTTCTTC.

The gene calls are TRBV19 and TRBJ1-4; TRBD1 matches at 7 bases. Trimming took 4 bases from V and 2 from J; bases not matched to a gene: 10. CDR3 length: 17 amino acids. Germline CDR1 is LNHDA and CDR2 is SQIVND (reference sequence). The CDR3 here is CASSTYRQGQTNEKLFF. For the CDR3, the DNA is TGTGCCAGTAGTACTTATCGACAGGGCCAGACTAATGAAAAACTGTTTTTT. The whole variable domain, filled in from reference TRBV19 and TRBJ1-4, reads DGGITQSPKYLFRKEGQNVTLSCEQNLNHDAMYWYRQDPGQGLRLIYYSQIVNDFQKGDIAEGYSVSREKKESFPLTVTSAQKNPTAFYLCASSTYRQGQTNEKLFFGSGTQLSVL.

V is TRBV12-5 and J is TRBJ2-3, with a tentative D call TRBD1 (5 bases). The CDR3 contains 13 residues. The germline V gene has CDR1 LGHNT and CDR2 FRNRAP. With 2 bases removed from V and 4 bases from J, the gap between germline ends came to 7 bases. Here the CDR3 reads CASGLFRADTQYF. The CDR3 DNA reads TGTGCTAGTGGTTTGTTCAGGGCAGATACGCAGTATTTT.

Turning to this clone: Within the sample, other DNA sequences also encode this same CDR3. The chain links TRBV4-3 to TRBJ2-3; 9 bases match TRBD2. This CDR3 has 15 residues. V shed 3 bases, J shed 0 bases, and the junction held 1 base outside the gene matches. CDR1 and CDR2 (germline): LGHNA, YSLEER. Here the CDR3 DNA reads TGCGCCAGCAGCCAGGGACTAGCTAGCACAGATACGCAGTATTTT. It encodes CASSQGLASTDTQYF.

This clone counts as medium-sized. This chain joins TRBV9 and TRBJ1-1, with D possibly TRBD1 on 5 matching bases. The CDR3 runs to 12 residues. The V end was cut by 5 bases, the J end by 3 bases, with 8 bases between. Germline V gene lookup returns CDR1 SGDLS and CDR2 YYNGEE. DNA for the CDR3: TGTGCCAGCAGTTGGGGGGACACTGAAGCTTTCTTT. Protein product: CASSWGDTEAFF.

This clone turned up a few times. This sequence joins TRBV19 and TRBJ1-2; D is possibly TRBD1 (5 bases). The CDR3 is made up of 15 amino acids. Trimming removed 4 bases at V and 8 bases at J, with 20 bases between. Looked up from germline, CDR1 is LNHDA and CDR2 is SQIVND (reference sequence). CDR3: CASSSPSRRGEGYTF. Written as DNA, the CDR3 is TGTGCCAGTAGTAGCCCCTCTCGGAGGGGAGAAGGCTACACCTTC.

In regard to this clone: The same CDR3 can be traced to other DNA sequences in this sample. CDR3 nucleotide sequence: TGTGCCAGTAGTATGGGACAGGCCTCTGGGGCCAACGTCCTGACTTTC. Amino acids: CASSMGQASGANVLTF. This chain links TRBV19 with TRBJ2-6, with 8 bases aligning to TRBD1. Germline lookup yields CDR1 LNHDA and CDR2 SQIVND (reference sequence). Trimming at V came to 3 bases and at J to 0 bases, leaving 1 base not matched to a gene. The CDR3 is 16 residues long.

The chain recombines TRBV12-3 or TRBV12-4 with TRBJ1-5; possibly TRBD1 for D (5 bases). CDR3 length: 13 residues. V lost 6 bases and J 4 bases, leaving 10 bases between the germline ends. The CDR3 spells CASRDGGNQPQHF. CDR3 in DNA: TGTGCCAGCAGAGACGGGGGGAATCAGCCCCAGCATTTT.

The V call is TRBV6-1, the J call TRBJ2-7; D is unclear. This CDR3 is built from 13 residues. CDR1 is MNHNS and CDR2 is SASEGT in the germline V gene. Deletions cut 0 bases from V and 1 base from J, with 4 bases between. The DNA of the CDR3 is TGTGCCAGCAGTGAAGCCATTTCCTACGAGCAGTACTTC. Its protein product is CASSEAISYEQYF.

This clone has only a few counts. The chain couples TRBV5-1 to TRBJ2-7, with D possibly TRBD2 on 6 matching bases. The germline V and J ends were trimmed by 4 bases and 5 bases, with 19 bases remaining between them. Germline V gene data show CDR1 as SGHRS and CDR2 as YFSETQ. This CDR3 contains 15 residues. The CDR3 coding sequence is TGCGCCAGCAGCCCGGAGGGGCCAGGTTATCACGAGCAGTACTTC. It encodes CASSPEGPGYHEQYF.

V usage is TRBV5-1 and J usage is TRBJ2-5, with TRBD1 as a possible D gene (6 bases). The CDR3 totals 15 residues. Trimming pared 0 bases from V and 3 bases from J, leaving 12 bases between. Per germline, CDR1 SGHRS and CDR2 YFSETQ. CDR3 DNA: TGCGCCAGCAGCTTGGCGGCAGGGGAGAAAGAGACCCAGTACTTC. This encodes CASSLAAGEKETQYF.

This rearrangement joins TRBV6-5 to TRBJ1-6; 7 bases match TRBD1. V lost 0 bases to trimming and J lost 8 bases; unmatched junction nucleotides: 7. This CDR3 region has 16 residues. From germline, CDR1 is MNHEY and CDR2 SVGAGI. CDR3: CASSYSRGGGDSPLHF. Here the CDR3 DNA reads TGTGCCAGCAGTTACTCGAGAGGGGGCGGCGATTCACCCCTCCACTTT.

The chain combines TRBV3-1 (or the pseudogene TRBV3-2) with TRBJ2-1; 8 positions agree with TRBD1. The CDR3 is 14 residues long. Germline loops: CDR1 LGHDT, CDR2 YNNKEL (reference sequence). With 4 bases clipped from V and 7 bases from J, the junction kept 6 bases outside the gene matches. As DNA, the CDR3 is TGTGCCAGCAGCCCGACAGGGGTGAGAAATGAGCAGTTCTTC. Amino acids: CASSPTGVRNEQFF.

This chain connects TRBV11-2 to TRBJ1-4, with D hard to call. Germline V lookup: CDR1 SGHAT, CDR2 FQNNGV. CDR3 size: 9 residues. The ends were cut back, 3 bases at V and 14 bases at J, with 4 bases in the middle. The chain's CDR3 is CASSFSLFF. The CDR3 coding sequence is TGTGCCAGCAGCTTTTCTCTGTTTTTT.

This clone appeared a few times. The V gene is TRBV19, the J gene TRBJ2-4; D not certain. The germline V gene encodes CDR1 LNHDA and CDR2 SQIVND (reference sequence). The ends were cut back, 6 bases at V and 0 bases at J, with 12 bases in the middle. The CDR3 consists of 15 residues. The CDR3: CASRDHTVAKNIQYF. CDR3 nucleotides: TGTGCCAGTAGGGATCACACAGTAGCCAAAAACATTCAGTACTTC.

This chain uses TRBV23-1 with TRBJ2-3; the match to TRBD2 covers 9 bases. TRBV23-1 carries the ORF label, with uncertain function. J lost 3 bases, V lost 4 bases, and 2 bases had no gene match. There are 14 residues in the CDR3. CDR3 sequence reads: CASSLAGVTDTQYF. The CDR3 bases are TGCGCCAGCAGTCTAGCGGGGGTGACAGATACGCAGTATTTT.